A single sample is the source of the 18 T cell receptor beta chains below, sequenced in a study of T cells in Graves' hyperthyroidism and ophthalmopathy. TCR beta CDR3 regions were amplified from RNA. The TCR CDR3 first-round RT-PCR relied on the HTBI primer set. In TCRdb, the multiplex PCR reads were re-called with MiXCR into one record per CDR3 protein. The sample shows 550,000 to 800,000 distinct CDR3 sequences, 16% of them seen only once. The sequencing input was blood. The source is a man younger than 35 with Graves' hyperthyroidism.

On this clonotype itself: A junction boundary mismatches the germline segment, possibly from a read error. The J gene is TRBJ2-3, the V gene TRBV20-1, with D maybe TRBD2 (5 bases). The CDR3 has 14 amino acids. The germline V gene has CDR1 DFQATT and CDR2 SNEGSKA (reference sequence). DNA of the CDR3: TGCAGTGCAAGGCAATGGACTGTAACAGATACGCAGAATTTT. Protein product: CSARQWTVTDTQNF.

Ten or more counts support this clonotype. In nucleotides, the CDR3 is TGTGCCAGCAGGCGAGCACCTCAGGGGGGGACTGGGCCCCAGCATTTT. Amino acid sequence: CASRRAPQGGTGPQHF. This chain joins TRBV2 and TRBJ1-5, with TRBD1 identical over 7 bases. The germline V gene encodes CDR1 SNHLY and CDR2 FYNNEI. V gave up 6 bases and J gave up 9 bases; unmatched junction bases: 17. The CDR3 has 16 amino acids.

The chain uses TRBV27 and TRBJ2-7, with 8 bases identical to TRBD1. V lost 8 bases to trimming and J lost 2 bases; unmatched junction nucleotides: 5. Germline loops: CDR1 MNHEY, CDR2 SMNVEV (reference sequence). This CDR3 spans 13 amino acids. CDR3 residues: CASGQGSPYEQYF. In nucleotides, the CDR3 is TGTGCCAGCGGACAGGGCAGCCCCTACGAGCAGTACTTC.

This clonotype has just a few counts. The CDR3 loop reads CSAAGTGHGLAHEQYF. The CDR3 DNA reads as TGCAGTGCTGCCGGGACAGGACACGGATTAGCCCACGAGCAGTACTTC. J is TRBJ2-7 and V is TRBV20-1; 8 bases map to TRBD1. Germline values: CDR1 DFQATT, CDR2 SNEGSKA (reference sequence). The CDR3 spans 16 residues. V dropped 5 bases and J dropped 5; count of bases not matched to a gene: 17.

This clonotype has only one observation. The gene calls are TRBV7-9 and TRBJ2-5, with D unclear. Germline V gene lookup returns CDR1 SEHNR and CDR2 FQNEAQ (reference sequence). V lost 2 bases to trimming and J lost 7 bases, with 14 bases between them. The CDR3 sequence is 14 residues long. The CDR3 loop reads CASSLSLRDGTQYF. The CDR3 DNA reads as TGTGCCAGCAGCTTAAGCCTTCGAGATGGGACCCAGTACTTC. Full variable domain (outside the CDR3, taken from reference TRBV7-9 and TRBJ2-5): DTGVSQNPRHKITKRGQNVTFRCDPISEHNRLYWYRQTLGQGPEFLTYFQNEAQLEKSRLLSDRFSAERPKGSFSTLEIQRTEQGDSAMYLCASSLSLRDGTQYFGPGTRLLVL.

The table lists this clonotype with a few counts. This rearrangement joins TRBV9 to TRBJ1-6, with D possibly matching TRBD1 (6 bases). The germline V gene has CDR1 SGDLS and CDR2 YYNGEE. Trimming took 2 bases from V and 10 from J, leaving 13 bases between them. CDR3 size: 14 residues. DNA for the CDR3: TGTGCCAGCAGCGTCAACGATGGGGGCTCACCCCTCCACTTT. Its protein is CASSVNDGGSPLHF. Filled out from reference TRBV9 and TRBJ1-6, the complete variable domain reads DSGVTQTPKHLITATGQRVTLRCSPRSGDLSVYWYQQSLDQGLQFLIQYYNGEERAKGNILERFSAQQFPDLHSELNLSSLELGDSALYFCASSVNDGGSPLHFGNGTRLTVT.

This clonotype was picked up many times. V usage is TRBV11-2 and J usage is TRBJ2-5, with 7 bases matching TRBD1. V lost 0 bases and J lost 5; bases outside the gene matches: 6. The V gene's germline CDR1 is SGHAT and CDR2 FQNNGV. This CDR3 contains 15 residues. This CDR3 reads CASSLDGQGEETQYF. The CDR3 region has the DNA TGTGCCAGCAGCTTAGATGGGCAGGGGGAGGAGACCCAGTACTTC.

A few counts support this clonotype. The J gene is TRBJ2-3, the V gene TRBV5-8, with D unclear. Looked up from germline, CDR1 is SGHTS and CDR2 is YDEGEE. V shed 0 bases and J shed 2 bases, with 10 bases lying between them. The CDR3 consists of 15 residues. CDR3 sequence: CASSLAAGPTDTQYF. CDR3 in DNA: TGTGCCAGCAGCTTGGCCGCCGGACCCACAGATACGCAGTATTTT.

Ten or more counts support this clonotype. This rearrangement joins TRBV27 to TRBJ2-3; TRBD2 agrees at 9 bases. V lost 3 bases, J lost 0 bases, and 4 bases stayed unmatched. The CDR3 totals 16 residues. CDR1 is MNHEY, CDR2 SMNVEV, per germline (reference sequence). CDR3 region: CASSFGLAGSTDTQYF. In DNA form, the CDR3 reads TGTGCCAGCAGTTTTGGTCTAGCGGGAAGCACAGATACGCAGTATTTT.

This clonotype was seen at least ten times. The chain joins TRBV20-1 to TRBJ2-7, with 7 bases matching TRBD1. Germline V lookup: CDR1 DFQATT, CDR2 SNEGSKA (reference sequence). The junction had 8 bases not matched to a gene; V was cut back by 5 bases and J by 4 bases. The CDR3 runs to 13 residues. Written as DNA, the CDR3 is TGCAGTGCTGGAGTTGACAGGGCATACGAGCAGTACTTC. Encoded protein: CSAGVDRAYEQYF.

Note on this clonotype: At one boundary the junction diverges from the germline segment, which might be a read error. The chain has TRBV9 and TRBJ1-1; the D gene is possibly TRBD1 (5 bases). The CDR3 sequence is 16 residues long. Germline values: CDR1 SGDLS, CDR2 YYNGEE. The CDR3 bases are TGTGCCAGCAGCCCCCAGGGATCGATGCAGGACACTGGAGCTTTCTTT. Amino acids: CASSPQGSMQDTGAFF.

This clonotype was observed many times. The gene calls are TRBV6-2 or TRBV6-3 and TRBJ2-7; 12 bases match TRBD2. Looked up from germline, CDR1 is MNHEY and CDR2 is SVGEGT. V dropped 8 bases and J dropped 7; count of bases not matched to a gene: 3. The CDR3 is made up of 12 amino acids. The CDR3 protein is CASGLAGLEQYF. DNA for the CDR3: TGTGCCAGCGGACTAGCGGGACTGGAGCAGTACTTC.

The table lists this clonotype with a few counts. CDR3 region: CASSQVFTRVGEQYF. CDR3 DNA sequence: TGCGCCAGCAGCCAAGTTTTTACTAGGGTTGGCGAGCAGTACTTC. The J gene is TRBJ2-7, the V gene TRBV4-1; tentative D call: TRBD2 (5 bases). The germline gives CDR1 MGHRA, CDR2 YSYEKL. Trimming cost V 1 base and J 6 bases, with 16 bases left between them. The CDR3 runs to 15 residues.

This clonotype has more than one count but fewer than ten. This chain's CDR3 is CASSYSGQGQGNYGYTF. The CDR3 DNA reads TGCGCCAGCAGCTACTCGGGACAGGGCCAAGGGAACTATGGCTACACCTTC. The rearrangement uses TRBV5-1 and TRBJ1-2; 9 positions agree with TRBD1. CDR3 size: 17 residues. After removal of 3 bases from V and 2 bases from J, the junction contained 11 bases not matched to a gene. Germline V gene sequence: CDR1 SGHRS, CDR2 YFSETQ. Combining the CDR3 with reference TRBV5-1 and TRBJ1-2 gives the whole variable domain KAGVTQTPRYLIKTRGQQVTLSCSPISGHRSVSWYQQTPGQGLQFLFEYFSETQRNKGNFPGRFSGRQFSNSRSEMNVSTLELGDSALYLCASSYSGQGQGNYGYTFGSGTRLTVV.

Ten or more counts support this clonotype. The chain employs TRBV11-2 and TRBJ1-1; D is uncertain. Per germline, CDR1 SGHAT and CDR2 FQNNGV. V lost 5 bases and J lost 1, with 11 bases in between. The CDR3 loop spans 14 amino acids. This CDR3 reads CASSPSTQNTEAFF. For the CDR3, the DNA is TGTGCCAGCAGCCCTTCGACACAGAACACTGAAGCTTTCTTT.

The CDR3 protein is CASSLPDRGGEQYF. DNA for the CDR3: TGTGCCAGCAGCTTACCAGACAGGGGCGGGGAGCAGTACTTC. The V and J genes are TRBV7-9 and TRBJ2-7, with 8 bases fitting TRBD1. The junction had 7 bases not matched to a gene; V was cut back by 2 bases and J by 7 bases. Germline loops: CDR1 SEHNR, CDR2 FQNEAQ (reference sequence). CDR3 size: 14 residues.

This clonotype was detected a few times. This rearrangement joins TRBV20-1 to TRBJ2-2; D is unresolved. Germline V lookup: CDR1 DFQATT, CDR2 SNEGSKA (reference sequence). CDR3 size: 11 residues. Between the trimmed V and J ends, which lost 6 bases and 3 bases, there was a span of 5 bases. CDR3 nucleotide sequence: TGCAGTGCCCCGGACACCGGGGAGCTGTTTTTT. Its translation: CSAPDTGELFF.

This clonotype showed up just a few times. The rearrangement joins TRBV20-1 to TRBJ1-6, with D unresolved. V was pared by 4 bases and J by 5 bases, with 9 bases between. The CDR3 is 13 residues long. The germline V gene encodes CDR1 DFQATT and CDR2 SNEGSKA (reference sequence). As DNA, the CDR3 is TGCAGTGCTACAGCCACGGATAATTCACCCCTCCACTTT. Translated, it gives CSATATDNSPLHF.